This T cell receptor beta chain was sequenced for a study of blood T cell repertoires in COVID-19. On the study more broadly: Samples of COVID-19 (acute and convalescent) were obtained from the United States, Italy and Spain. Nucleic acid was either cDNA or gDNA, and it came from T cells, B-cell-depleted T cells, or PBMCs.

The authors' processing: Reference gene primer amplification in the assay estimated nucleated cell counts. Libraries were prepared by immunoSEQ multiplex PCR; TCRdb keeps only in-frame clonotypes and omits some of them. That table gives V, J and clone size, and the DNA gave D and trimming. This table has about 170,000 clones, around 90% appearing once. The trim removed 2 bases at V and 7 bases at J, leaving 5 bases unmatched. This CDR3 contains 13 residues. Germline assignment: CDR1 GTSNPN and CDR2 SVGIG (reference sequence). The sequence was collected from a man aged 55-75 years with acute or convalescent COVID-19. Specimen: peripheral blood. The J gene is TRBJ2-3, the V gene TRBV30; 8 bases fit TRBD2. CDR3: CAWSPRGGNTQYF. The CDR3, as DNA: TGTGCCTGGAGTCCCCGGGGGGGAAATACGCAGTATTTT.